This T cell receptor (beta chain) was found in a study of blood T cells in healthy people across ages. This clonotype has just a few counts. Its antigen is currently unknown. The second PCR ran about 6 to 12 cycles with a sample-barcoded 5' primer and J-beta primers. MiXCR was run by TCRdb on the 5' RACE reads, yielding one entry per CDR3 protein. The table shows 600,000 to 1,000,000 distinct CDR3 sequences, with just under 25% occurring only once. Study-wide results and caveats: Greater diversity and more naive CD4+ cells were seen in long-lived donors than in aged donors. CMV status of donors was unknown, possibly confounding expanded clonotype changes.

V lost 3 bases to trimming and J lost 3 bases; unmatched junction nucleotides: 8. Looked up from germline, CDR1 is DFQATT and CDR2 is SNEGSKA (reference sequence). This CDR3 spans 15 amino acids. These data were likewise used in another study, on T cells of mothers and their children.

The chain combines TRBV20-1 with TRBJ2-5; 9 bases are a match to TRBD2. The receptor comes from a boy younger than 18 in good health. Sequencing was performed on blood. The CDR3 DNA reads as TGCAGTGCTAGCTCGGCGCGGGGGGGGAAAGAGACCCAGTACTTC. This codes for CSASSARGGKETQYF.